The clone carrying this T cell receptor (beta chain) has just one count. The data derive from a study of cytomegalovirus exposure and HLA in healthy donors. Across the study: Within an early data release were roughly 83 million unique TCRs drawn from HLA-typed donors.

PCR employed 60 Vbeta and 13 Jbeta primers. In the study's own analysis: As a later analysis found, there were roughly 80 million unique TCR beta chains, of which roughly 11 million were shared. Data came from immunoSEQ multiplex PCR; TCRdb stores just in-frame clones and leaves some out. V, J and clone size reflect that table, while D and trimming were determined from the DNA. The sample holds some 100,000 clones, over 65% seen once. In germline, CDR1 is KGHSH, CDR2 LQKENI. The CDR3 covers 13 residues. J was trimmed by 10 bases and V by 8 bases; bases with no gene match: 8. The sequenced sample consisted of PBMCs. This sequence joins TRBV18 and TRBJ1-6; 7 bases fit TRBD1. The TCR originated in a female donor in good health and CMV-seronegative. CDR3 nucleotides: TGTGCCAGCGCAAGCAGGGGGGAATCACCCCTCCACTTT. It specifies CASASRGESPLHF.